What follows are 13 T cell receptor beta chains derived from one specimen sequenced in a study of shared clonotypes between healthy human individuals. Clones were read by immunoSEQ multiplex PCR, and TCRdb kept only the in-frame ones, dropping some. The profile covers about 1 million clones, with roughly 75% appearing a single time and about 1.5% taken by the ten largest. Sequencing was performed on memory CD4+ T cells sorted from blood. Subset given: CD45RA-negative fraction. The receptors were sampled from a man in his late teens or twenties in good health.

This clone occurred a few times. The genes are TRBV2 and TRBJ2-2; 12 nucleotides agree with TRBD1. Germline V gene sequence: CDR1 SNHLY, CDR2 FYNNEI. The CDR3 spans 16 residues. Trimming removed 6 bases from V and 7 bases from J; junction bases left unmatched: 9. The CDR3 reads CASSPGTGGASGELFF. The CDR3 DNA is TGTGCCAGCAGCCCCGGGACAGGGGGCGCGAGCGGGGAGCTGTTTTTT.

This clone showed up just once. The chain uses TRBV6-5 and TRBJ1-4, with D possibly TRBD1 on 5 matching bases. The V gene lost 6 bases and the J gene lost 8 bases, with 10 bases spanning the gap. Germline CDR1 and CDR2: MNHEY and SVGAGI. This CDR3 has 12 residues. CDR3 amino acids: CASSGTNEKLFF. The CDR3 coding sequence is TGTGCCAGCAGCGGGACGAACGAAAAACTGTTTTTT.

This chain connects TRBV6-4 to TRBJ1-2, with 11 bases that match TRBD1. The germline CDR1 and CDR2 sequences are MRHNA and SNTAGT. V dropped 5 bases and J dropped 4; count of bases not matched to a gene: 6. CDR3 length: 15 amino acids. CDR3 sequence: CASSPSGTGGYGYTF. The CDR3 DNA sequence: TGTGCCAGCAGTCCTTCCGGGACAGGGGGCTATGGCTACACCTTC.

The chain employs TRBV14 and TRBJ1-6, with D tentatively TRBD1 (5 bases). Trimming removed 4 bases from V and 9 bases from J, with 13 bases in between. The CDR3 length is 14 residues. CDR1 is SGHDN and CDR2 is FVKESK in the germline V gene. The CDR3 DNA reads TGTGCCAGCAGCCTCGGGGCCACCGGTTCACCCCTCCACTTT. Residues: CASSLGATGSPLHF.

CDR3 sequence reads: CASSLLWEMNTEAFF. The CDR3 coding sequence is TGTGCCAGTAGCCTATTGTGGGAGATGAACACTGAAGCTTTCTTT. The gene calls are TRBV19 and TRBJ1-1; D unclear. V lost 6 bases to trimming and J lost 0 bases, with 14 bases between them. The CDR3 runs to 15 residues. Germline lookup yields CDR1 LNHDA and CDR2 SQIVND (reference sequence).

This clone turned up a few times. The gene calls are TRBV28 and TRBJ2-1, with 7 bases fitting TRBD2. V gave up 2 bases and J gave up 11 bases; unmatched junction bases: 3. The CDR3 consists of 12 residues. Looked up from germline, CDR1 is MDHEN and CDR2 is SYDVKM. CDR3 in amino acids: CASSLGGEKQFF. In DNA, the CDR3 is TGTGCCAGCAGTTTAGGGGGGGAAAAGCAGTTCTTC.

The genes are TRBV6-1 and TRBJ1-2, with 8 bases matching TRBD1. Germline CDR1 and CDR2: MNHNS and SASEGT. The CDR3 extends over 12 amino acids. The junction had 10 bases not matched to a gene; V was cut back by 5 bases and J by 14 bases. CDR3 loop: CASSLTTGGGTF. CDR3 DNA: TGTGCCAGCAGTCTAACAACAGGGGGGGGGACCTTC.

This chain joins TRBV28 and TRBJ2-2; D is ambiguous. The length of the CDR3 is 16 residues. The germline V gene has CDR1 MDHEN and CDR2 SYDVKM. The V end was cut by 6 bases, the J end by 3 bases, with 17 bases between. For the CDR3, the DNA is TGTGCCAGCAGCCTCCATTTGATACTGCACACCGGGGAGCTGTTTTTT. Translating it yields CASSLHLILHTGELFF.

The chain has TRBV5-6 and TRBJ1-1, with D unresolved. The CDR3 runs 12 residues. Per the germline V gene, CDR1 is SGHDT and CDR2 is YYEEEE. Trimming pared 0 bases from V and 6 bases from J, leaving 6 bases between. This CDR3 reads CASSLDGAEAFF. CDR3 DNA: TGTGCCAGCAGCTTGGACGGGGCTGAAGCTTTCTTT. Combining the CDR3 with reference TRBV5-6 and TRBJ1-1 gives the whole variable domain DAGVTQSPTHLIKTRGQQVTLRCSPKSGHDTVSWYQQALGQGPQFIFQYYEEEERQRGNFPDRFSGHQFPNYSSELNVNALLLGDSALYLCASSLDGAEAFFGQGTRLTVV.

The chain carries TRBV7-9 and TRBJ2-6; D unresolved. V was pared by 2 bases and J by 0 bases, with 5 bases between. Per germline, CDR1 SEHNR and CDR2 FQNEAQ (reference sequence). The CDR3 loop spans 15 amino acids. CDR3 DNA: TGTGCCAGCAGCTTACGGGTCTCTGGGGCCAACGTCCTGACTTTC. It translates to CASSLRVSGANVLTF. Full variable domain (remainder filled in from reference TRBV7-9 and TRBJ2-6): DTGVSQNPRHKITKRGQNVTFRCDPISEHNRLYWYRQTLGQGPEFLTYFQNEAQLEKSRLLSDRFSAERPKGSFSTLEIQRTEQGDSAMYLCASSLRVSGANVLTFGAGSRLTVL.

This chain uses TRBV2 with TRBJ2-7; D remains unclear. Trimming shortened V by 7 bases and J by 7 bases, and 20 bases separated the two germline ends. The CDR3 has 14 residues. Germline values: CDR1 SNHLY, CDR2 FYNNEI. The CDR3 region is CASILSDVGGEQYF. The CDR3 DNA follows: TGTGCCAGCATTTTGAGTGACGTGGGTGGGGAGCAGTACTTC.

V and J are TRBV15 and TRBJ2-5; D call uncertain. Germline CDR1 LNHNV, CDR2 YYDKDF (reference sequence). This CDR3 has 13 residues. Trimming cost V 1 base and J 2 bases, with 5 bases left between them. The CDR3 nucleotides read TGTGCCACCAGCAGAGCCATGCAAGAGACCCAGTACTTC. This translates into CATSRAMQETQYF.

The chain has TRBV7-2 and TRBJ2-7; 12 bases are shared with TRBD2. V lost 7 bases and J lost 3; bases outside the gene matches: 13. Germline V gene sequence: CDR1 SGHTA, CDR2 FQGNSA. The CDR3 extends over 17 amino acids. The CDR3 nucleotides are TGTGCCAGCACCCAGGGACTAGCGGGCACCTATTTCTACGAGCAGTACTTC. Its translation: CASTQGLAGTYFYEQYF.